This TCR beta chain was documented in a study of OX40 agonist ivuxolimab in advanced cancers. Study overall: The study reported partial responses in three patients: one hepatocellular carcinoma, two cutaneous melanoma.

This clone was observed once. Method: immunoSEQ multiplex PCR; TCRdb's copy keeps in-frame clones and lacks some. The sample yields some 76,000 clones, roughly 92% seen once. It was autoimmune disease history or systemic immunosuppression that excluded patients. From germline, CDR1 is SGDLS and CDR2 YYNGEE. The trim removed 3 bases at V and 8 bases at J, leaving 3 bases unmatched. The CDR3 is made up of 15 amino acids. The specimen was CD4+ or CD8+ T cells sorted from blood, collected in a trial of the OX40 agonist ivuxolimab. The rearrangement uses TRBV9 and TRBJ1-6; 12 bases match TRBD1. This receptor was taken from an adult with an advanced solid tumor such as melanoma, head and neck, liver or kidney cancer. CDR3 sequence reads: CASSGGTGGYSPLHF. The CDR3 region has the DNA TGTGCCAGCAGCGGGGGGACAGGGGGCTATTCACCCCTCCACTTT.